This TCR beta chain originates from a study of sequential checkpoint blockade in melanoma. As for the study in general: Patients were randomized 1:1 to nivolumab-then-ipilimumab or ipilimumab-then-nivolumab first-line. Maintenance nivolumab came after either treatment sequence.

The repertoire was sequenced with immunoSEQ multiplex PCR; TCRdb's copy has only in-frame clones and lacks some. Of about 20,000 clones listed, approximately 70% were seen once; the top ten hold around 20%. Treatment denoted: randomized to nivolumab then ipilimumab (arm A) or the reverse (arm B). Sorted cells were live CD3+CD8+, lacking CD19 and CD56, from PBMCs. Germline-derived CDR1 and CDR2 are SEHNR and FQNEAQ (reference sequence). The V end lost 1 base, the J end lost 7 bases, and 8 bases lay between the germline ends. The length of the CDR3 is 12 residues. V gene TRBV7-9 combines with J gene TRBJ2-7, with D perhaps TRBD1 (5 bases). This specimen was CD8+ T cells sorted from blood (inferred from file names), taken from a patient given nivolumab and ipilimumab in sequence. This clonotype was obtained from a human donor with melanoma. This CDR3 is CASSLDSGEQYF. The CDR3 DNA is TGTGCCAGCAGCTTAGATTCAGGGGAGCAGTACTTC.